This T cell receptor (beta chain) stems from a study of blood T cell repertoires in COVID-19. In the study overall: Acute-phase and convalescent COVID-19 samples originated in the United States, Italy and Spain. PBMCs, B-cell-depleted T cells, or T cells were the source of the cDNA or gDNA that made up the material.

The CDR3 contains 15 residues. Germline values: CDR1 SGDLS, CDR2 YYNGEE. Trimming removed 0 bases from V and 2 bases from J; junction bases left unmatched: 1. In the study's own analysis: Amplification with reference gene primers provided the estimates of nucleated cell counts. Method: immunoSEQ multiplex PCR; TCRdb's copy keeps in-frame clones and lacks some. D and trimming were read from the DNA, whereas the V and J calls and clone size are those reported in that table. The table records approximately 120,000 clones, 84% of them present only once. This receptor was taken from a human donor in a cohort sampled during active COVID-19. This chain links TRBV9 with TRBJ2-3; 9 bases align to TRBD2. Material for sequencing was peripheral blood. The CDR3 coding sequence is TGTGCCAGCAGCGTAGGCGGGGGGGCCACAGATACGCAGTATTTT. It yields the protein CASSVGGGATDTQYF.